The 10 T cell receptor beta chains in this list originate from one sample, sequenced in a study of T cells in Graves' hyperthyroidism and ophthalmopathy. Researchers amplified the TCR beta CDR3 regions from RNA transcripts. HTBI primers were used for first-round RT-PCR of the TCR CDR3. From the multiplex PCR reads, TCRdb called clonotypes with MiXCR, one entry per CDR3 protein. The profile shows a few hundred thousand distinct CDR3 sequences, 18% of them singletons. The sequenced sample was blood. The receptor source for this set is a woman between 45 and 65 years old with Graves' hyperthyroidism.

This chain links TRBV5-6 with TRBJ2-5; TRBD2 might be the D (6 bases). Trimming shortened V by 5 bases and J by 1 base, and 12 bases separated the two germline ends. Germline V gives CDR1 SGHDT, CDR2 YYEEEE. The length of the CDR3 is 14 residues. DNA for the CDR3: TGTGCCAGCAGTGTCGTAGCGGTCCAAGAGACCCAGTACTTC. Protein sequence: CASSVVAVQETQYF.

Comment on this clonotype: Given a much more abundant clone one base away, this may be a read error. The CDR3 DNA reads TGTGCCAGCTCTCGGGGATTAGGGGAGACAGCTGAAGCTTTCTTT. Its translation: CASSRGLGETAEAFF. The genes are TRBV18 and TRBJ1-1, with D possibly matching TRBD1 (5 bases). CDR1 is KGHSH and CDR2 is LQKENI in the germline V gene. The CDR3 sequence is 15 residues long. Trimming removed 6 bases at V and 6 bases at J, with 20 bases between.

J is TRBJ2-7 and V is TRBV20-1; TRBD2 matches 8 bases. The CDR3 sequence is 15 residues long. Germline V gene sequence: CDR1 DFQATT, CDR2 SNEGSKA (reference sequence). Trimming at V came to 0 bases and at J to 0 bases, leaving 4 bases not matched to a gene. Written as DNA, the CDR3 is TGCAGTGCTAGAGAGGTTAGCGGGAACTCCTACGAGCAGTACTTC. Translated: CSAREVSGNSYEQYF.

The chain employs TRBV2 and TRBJ2-1; maybe TRBD2 (5 bases). This CDR3 is 14 amino acids long. In germline, CDR1 is SNHLY, CDR2 FYNNEI. Trimming pared 8 bases from V and 2 bases from J, leaving 13 bases between. As DNA, the CDR3 is TGTGCCAGCGAAAAAGCGGTCACCTACAATGAGCAGTTCTTC. Its protein is CASEKAVTYNEQFF. The full variable domain, in which reference TRBV2 and TRBJ2-1 provide the parts outside the CDR3, is EPEVTQTPSHQVTQMGQEVILRCVPISNHLYFYWYRQILGQKVEFLVSFYNNEISEKSEIFDDQFSVERPDGSNFTLKIRSTKLEDSAMYFCASEKAVTYNEQFFGPGTRLTVL.

The chain has TRBV12-5 and TRBJ1-1; a weak D match, TRBD1 (6 bases). This CDR3 has 12 amino acids. V lost 7 bases, J lost 5 bases, and 11 bases lay in between. Germline CDR1 LGHNT, CDR2 FRNRAP. The CDR3 sequence: CASASGVTEAFF. The CDR3 DNA is TGTGCTAGTGCTTCAGGGGTGACTGAAGCTTTCTTT.

This clonotype occurred many times. The chain carries TRBV11-3 and TRBJ2-3, with 10 bases aligning to TRBD2. This CDR3 comprises 15 residues. The junction had 4 bases not matched to a gene; V was cut back by 6 bases and J by 1 base. Germline assignment: CDR1 SGHNT and CDR2 YENEEA. The CDR3 sequence is CASSVGTSGTDTQYF. DNA of the CDR3: TGTGCCAGCAGTGTCGGGACTAGCGGCACAGATACGCAGTATTTT.

This clonotype was detected ten times or more. J is TRBJ2-1 and V is TRBV5-1, with D maybe TRBD2 (7 bases). Between the trimmed V and J ends, which lost 3 bases and 6 bases, there was a span of 16 bases. The CDR3 loop spans 15 amino acids. Germline-derived CDR1 and CDR2 are SGHRS and YFSETQ. As DNA, the CDR3 is TGCGCCAGCAGCTCCAGGGTCGGGGGGCCCAATGAGCAGTTCTTC. This gives the protein CASSSRVGGPNEQFF. Using reference TRBV5-1 and TRBJ2-1 for the parts outside the CDR3, the full variable domain is KAGVTQTPRYLIKTRGQQVTLSCSPISGHRSVSWYQQTPGQGLQFLFEYFSETQRNKGNFPGRFSGRQFSNSRSEMNVSTLELGDSALYLCASSSRVGGPNEQFFGPGTRLTVL.

This clonotype was detected ten times or more. CDR3 sequence reads: CACARRERNEQFF. The CDR3 DNA reads as TGTGCCTGCGCCCGGCGGGAGAGGAATGAGCAGTTCTTC. This rearrangement joins TRBV30 to TRBJ2-1, with TRBD2 matching 7 bases. Germline loops: CDR1 GTSNPN, CDR2 SVGIG (reference sequence). This CDR3 has 13 amino acids. With 6 bases clipped from V and 7 bases from J, the junction kept 9 bases outside the gene matches.

The chain uses TRBV5-4 and TRBJ2-1; the D gene is possibly TRBD1 (5 bases). Per germline, CDR1 SGHNT and CDR2 YYREEE (reference sequence). V gave up 3 bases and J gave up 14 bases, with 15 bases separating them. The CDR3 is made up of 12 amino acids. DNA for the CDR3: TGTGCCAGCAGCTCTGATCAGGGCACGAAGTTCTTC. Its translation is CASSSDQGTKFF.

There are a few counts of this clonotype. V gene TRBV13 combines with J gene TRBJ2-7; the match to TRBD1 covers 8 bases. The ends lost 3 bases at V and 0 bases at J; junction bases unmatched: 13. This CDR3 region has 18 residues. From germline, CDR1 is PRHDT and CDR2 FYEKMQ (reference sequence). The CDR3 DNA sequence: TGTGCCAGCAGCTTCTCTTCCGACTTGGACAGGGTCTCCTACGAGCAGTACTTC. As protein: CASSFSSDLDRVSYEQYF. Supplemented by reference TRBV13 and TRBJ2-7, the full variable domain reads AAGVIQSPRHLIKEKRETATLKCYPIPRHDTVYWYQQGPGQDPQFLISFYEKMQSDKGSIPDRFSAQQFSDYHSELNMSSLELGDSALYFCASSFSSDLDRVSYEQYFGPGTRLTVT.